These 20 T cell receptor beta chains came from one sample sequenced in a study of identical twins. Each CDR3 protein gets one entry after TCRdb re-called the 5' RACE reads with MiXCR. The sample yields roughly 1,500,000 distinct CDR3 sequences, about 32% seen once. What was sequenced was cord blood. The receptor set was obtained from a newborn girl in good health.

This clonotype was counted at least ten times. The chain employs TRBV5-1 and TRBJ2-7; 7 positions agree with TRBD1. V shed 0 bases, J shed 3 bases, and the junction held 3 bases outside the gene matches. The CDR3 has 14 amino acids. Germline CDR1 reads SGHRS; CDR2 reads YFSETQ. Here the CDR3 DNA reads TGCGCCAGCAGCTTGGTTCAGGGGGTCTACGAGCAGTACTTC. Protein: CASSLVQGVYEQYF.

The chain combines TRBV29-1 with TRBJ1-2; perhaps TRBD1 as D (6 bases). CDR3 size: 11 residues. V lost 5 bases and J 8 bases, leaving 12 bases between the germline ends. Germline-derived CDR1 and CDR2 are SQVTM and ANQGSEA. The CDR3 region has the DNA TGCAGCGTTTCCCGGACAGTCGGCTACACCTTC. It yields the protein CSVSRTVGYTF.

This chain connects TRBV5-1 to TRBJ2-1, with unresolved D. The CDR3 contains 11 residues. Between the trimmed V and J ends, which lost 7 bases and 13 bases, there was a span of 15 bases. Germline V gives CDR1 SGHRS, CDR2 YFSETQ. The CDR3 region has the DNA TGCGCCAGCCGGCTAGAAGGACCACAGTTCTTC. This encodes CASRLEGPQFF.

V usage is TRBV7-9 and J usage is TRBJ2-1; no clear D gene. Germline CDR1 reads SEHNR; CDR2 reads FQNEAQ (reference sequence). The length of the CDR3 is 15 residues. V lost 5 bases and J 8 bases, leaving 19 bases between the germline ends. The CDR3: CASSPPVSLMDEQFF. CDR3 DNA sequence: TGTGCCAGCAGCCCGCCGGTATCTCTTATGGATGAGCAGTTCTTC. Complete variable domain (other parts from reference TRBV7-9 and TRBJ2-1): DTGVSQNPRHKITKRGQNVTFRCDPISEHNRLYWYRQTLGQGPEFLTYFQNEAQLEKSRLLSDRFSAERPKGSFSTLEIQRTEQGDSAMYLCASSPPVSLMDEQFFGPGTRLTVL.

This clonotype has ten or more counts. The chain combines TRBV5-1 with TRBJ2-5; D perhaps matches TRBD2 (5 bases). The V end lost 1 base, the J end lost 4 bases, and 8 bases lay between the germline ends. The CDR3 runs 13 residues. The V gene's germline CDR1 is SGHRS and CDR2 YFSETQ. In DNA form, the CDR3 reads TGCGCCAGCAGCTTGCCGGGGTCAGAGACCCAGTACTTC. Translation: CASSLPGSETQYF. The full variable domain, in which reference TRBV5-1 and TRBJ2-5 provide the parts outside the CDR3, is KAGVTQTPRYLIKTRGQQVTLSCSPISGHRSVSWYQQTPGQGLQFLFEYFSETQRNKGNFPGRFSGRQFSNSRSEMNVSTLELGDSALYLCASSLPGSETQYFGPGTRLLVL.

This clonotype has more than one count but fewer than ten. The gene calls are TRBV20-1 and TRBJ2-7; D could derive from TRBD1 or TRBD2 (5 bases each). Germline values: CDR1 DFQATT, CDR2 SNEGSKA (reference sequence). This CDR3 comprises 13 residues. CDR3: CSPDQGEANEQYF. CDR3 sequence (DNA): TGCAGCCCTGACCAGGGAGAGGCAAACGAGCAGTACTTC.

The chain recombines TRBV20-1 with TRBJ2-6, with no clear D. CDR1 DFQATT and CDR2 SNEGSKA come from the germline V gene (reference sequence). CDR3 length: 14 amino acids. V lost 7 bases to trimming and J lost 1 base, with 11 bases between them. CDR3 residues: CSVAEASGANVLTF. CDR3 DNA: TGCAGTGTAGCTGAGGCTTCTGGGGCCAACGTCCTGACTTTC.

Concerning this clonotype itself: A read error may be the cause here, since a much bigger clone is one base away. This chain connects TRBV27 to TRBJ2-5; D gene unclear. Germline-derived CDR1 and CDR2 are MNHEY and SMNVEV (reference sequence). The CDR3 is 13 residues long. The germline V and J ends were trimmed by 0 bases and 11 bases, with 13 bases remaining between them. The CDR3 loop is CASSLSIWGEQYF. CDR3 sequence (DNA): TGTGCCAGCAGTTTATCTATTTGGGGTGAGCAGTACTTC.

The chain is built from TRBV12-3 or TRBV12-4 and TRBJ1-1; D uncertain. V shed 8 bases and J shed 3 bases, with 19 bases lying between them. This CDR3 spans 15 amino acids. CDR3 residues: CASGGQPGIHTEAFF. The CDR3 nucleotides are TGTGCCAGCGGCGGTCAGCCGGGGATCCACACTGAAGCTTTCTTT.

V usage is TRBV10-3 and J usage is TRBJ2-7; TRBD2 might be the D (5 bases). From germline, CDR1 is ENHRY and CDR2 SYGVKD. V gave up 4 bases and J gave up 2 bases, with 15 bases separating them. The CDR3 extends over 15 amino acids. The CDR3 bases are TGTGCCATCAGTGTAGGAGAGGGTGGCACCTACGAGCAGTACTTC. Encoded protein: CAISVGEGGTYEQYF.

The V and J genes are TRBV20-1 and TRBJ1-2; D gene uncertain. The V end was cut by 3 bases, the J end by 1 base, with 12 bases between. Germline V lookup: CDR1 DFQATT, CDR2 SNEGSKA (reference sequence). The CDR3 is 14 residues long. CDR3 residues: CSARYPGRNYGYTF. CDR3 nucleotide sequence: TGCAGTGCTAGGTATCCGGGCCGTAACTATGGCTACACCTTC.

The chain employs TRBV3-1 and TRBJ1-1; tentative D call: TRBD1 (5 bases). The germline CDR1 and CDR2 sequences are LGHDT and YNNKEL (reference sequence). Trimming shortened V by 0 bases and J by 10 bases, and 15 bases separated the two germline ends. The CDR3 consists of 14 residues. CDR3 nucleotides: TGTGCCAGCAGCCAAGAAGGGTGGTTTCAGGGAGCTTTCTTT. This codes for CASSQEGWFQGAFF.

Only a few counts were recorded for this clonotype. The CDR3 DNA reads as TGTGCCAGCAGATCCAGTGGCAATCAGCCCCAGCATTTT. As protein: CASRSSGNQPQHF. The rearrangement joins TRBV12-3 or TRBV12-4 to TRBJ1-5; D unresolved. This CDR3 has 13 residues. Trimming cost V 6 bases and J 2 bases, with 8 bases left between them.

This clonotype was seen more than once but under ten times. The rearrangement joins TRBV4-1 to TRBJ1-2, with D perhaps matching TRBD1 (5 bases). Germline V gives CDR1 MGHRA, CDR2 YSYEKL. The ends were cut back, 6 bases at V and 5 bases at J, with 19 bases in the middle. The CDR3 is 15 residues long. The DNA for the CDR3 is TGCGCCAGCAGGCGGCTACAGGCCCTAGGGTATGGCTACACCTTC. Translating gives CASRRLQALGYGYTF.

This clonotype was observed a single time. The J gene is TRBJ2-1, the V gene TRBV5-1, with 7 nucleotides matching TRBD1. This CDR3 has 13 residues. V lost 10 bases and J lost 4; bases outside the gene matches: 8. Germline CDR1 is SGHRS and CDR2 is YFSETQ. The CDR3 spells CAPRGRGYNEQFF. In nucleotides, the CDR3 is TGCGCCCCCCGGGGCAGGGGGTACAATGAGCAGTTCTTC.

This sequence joins TRBV29-1 and TRBJ2-3, with a possible D match to TRBD1 (6 bases). The length of the CDR3 is 14 residues. Germline V lookup: CDR1 SQVTM, CDR2 ANQGSEA. Trimming left V 4 bases short and J 1 base short, with 12 bases between. The CDR3 bases are TGCAGCGTTGCGACAGGCTCCGGCACAGATACGCAGTATTTT. Protein: CSVATGSGTDTQYF.

V and J are TRBV7-9 and TRBJ1-2; D unresolved. Germline-derived CDR1 and CDR2 are SEHNR and FQNEAQ (reference sequence). Trimming pared 3 bases from V and 6 bases from J, leaving 11 bases between. This CDR3 contains 13 residues. This CDR3 reads CASSFQAFHGYTF. CDR3 bases: TGTGCCAGCAGCTTCCAGGCCTTCCATGGCTACACCTTC.

V gene TRBV24-1 combines with J gene TRBJ2-1; a possible D gene is TRBD2 (5 bases). Deletions cut 4 bases from V and 6 bases from J, with 12 bases between. From germline, CDR1 is KGHDR and CDR2 SFDVKD. This CDR3 has 14 amino acids. The DNA for the CDR3 is TGTGCCACCAGTGACGCGGACTTTCTCAATGAGCAGTTCTTC. It encodes CATSDADFLNEQFF.

The gene calls are TRBV7-2 and TRBJ1-2, with 7 bases aligning to TRBD1. V shed 1 base, J shed 4 bases, and the junction held 3 bases outside the gene matches. In germline, CDR1 is SGHTA, CDR2 FQGNSA. The CDR3 totals 14 residues. The CDR3 here is CASSLDTGAYGYTF. In DNA form, the CDR3 reads TGTGCCAGCAGCTTAGACACAGGGGCCTATGGCTACACCTTC.

The J gene is TRBJ2-7, the V gene TRBV20-1, with 7 positions matching TRBD1. V trimming: 6 bases; J trimming: 4 bases; junction bases outside the gene matches: 6. Germline V lookup: CDR1 DFQATT, CDR2 SNEGSKA (reference sequence). The CDR3 runs 12 residues. The CDR3 DNA is TGCAGTGCGCCGGGACAGAGGTACGAGCAGTACTTC. Translation gives CSAPGQRYEQYF.